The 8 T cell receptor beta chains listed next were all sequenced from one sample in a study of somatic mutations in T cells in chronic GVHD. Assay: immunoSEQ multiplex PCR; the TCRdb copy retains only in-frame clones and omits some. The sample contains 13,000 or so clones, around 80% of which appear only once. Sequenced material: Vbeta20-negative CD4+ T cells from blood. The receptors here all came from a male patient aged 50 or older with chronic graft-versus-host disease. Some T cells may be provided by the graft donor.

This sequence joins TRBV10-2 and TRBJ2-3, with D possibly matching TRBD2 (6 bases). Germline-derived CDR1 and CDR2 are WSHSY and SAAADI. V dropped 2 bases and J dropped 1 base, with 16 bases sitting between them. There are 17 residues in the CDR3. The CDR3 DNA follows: TGCGCCAGCAGTGAGCGGGACTTTCTGTATCGCACAGATACGCAGTATTTT. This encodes CASSERDFLYRTDTQYF.

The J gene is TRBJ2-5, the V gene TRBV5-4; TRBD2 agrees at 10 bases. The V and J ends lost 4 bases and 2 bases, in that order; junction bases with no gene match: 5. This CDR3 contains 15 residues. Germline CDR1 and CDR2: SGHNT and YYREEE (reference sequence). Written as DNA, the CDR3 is TGTGCCAGCAGCAGGGGACTAGCGCCGCAAGAGACCCAGTACTTC. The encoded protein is CASSRGLAPQETQYF.

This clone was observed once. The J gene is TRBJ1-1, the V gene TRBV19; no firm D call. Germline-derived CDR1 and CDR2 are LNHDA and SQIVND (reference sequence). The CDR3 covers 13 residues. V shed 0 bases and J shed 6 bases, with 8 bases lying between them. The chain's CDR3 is CASSIEPRAEAFF. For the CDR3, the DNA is TGTGCCAGTAGTATAGAGCCCCGAGCTGAAGCTTTCTTT.

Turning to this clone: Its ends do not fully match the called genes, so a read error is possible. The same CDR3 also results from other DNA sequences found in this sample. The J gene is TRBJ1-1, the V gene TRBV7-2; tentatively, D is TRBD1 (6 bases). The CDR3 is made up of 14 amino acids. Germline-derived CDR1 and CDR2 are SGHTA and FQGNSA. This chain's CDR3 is CASSVTGWNTEAFF. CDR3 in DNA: TGTGCCAGCAGCGTAACAGGGTGGAACACCGAAGCTTTCTTT.

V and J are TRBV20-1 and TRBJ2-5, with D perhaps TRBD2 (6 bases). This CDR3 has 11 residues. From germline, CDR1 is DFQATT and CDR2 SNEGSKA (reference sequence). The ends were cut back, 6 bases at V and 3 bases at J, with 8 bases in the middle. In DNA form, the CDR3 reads TGCAGTGCCCCGGGAGAAGAGACCCAGTACTTC. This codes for CSAPGEETQYF.

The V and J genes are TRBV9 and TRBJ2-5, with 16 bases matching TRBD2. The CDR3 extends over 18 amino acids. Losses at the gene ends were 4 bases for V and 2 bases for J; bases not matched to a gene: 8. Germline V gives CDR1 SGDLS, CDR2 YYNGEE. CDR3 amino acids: CASSLQGLAGGGQETQYF. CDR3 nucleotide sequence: TGTGCCAGCAGCTTACAGGGACTAGCGGGAGGGGGTCAAGAGACCCAGTACTTC.

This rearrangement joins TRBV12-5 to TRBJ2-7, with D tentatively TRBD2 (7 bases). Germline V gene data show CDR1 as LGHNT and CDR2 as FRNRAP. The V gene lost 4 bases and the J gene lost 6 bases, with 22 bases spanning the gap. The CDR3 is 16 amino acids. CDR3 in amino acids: CASGSHLELGGGEQYF. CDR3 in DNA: TGTGCTAGTGGTTCCCACCTCGAGCTGGGAGGGGGCGAGCAGTACTTC.

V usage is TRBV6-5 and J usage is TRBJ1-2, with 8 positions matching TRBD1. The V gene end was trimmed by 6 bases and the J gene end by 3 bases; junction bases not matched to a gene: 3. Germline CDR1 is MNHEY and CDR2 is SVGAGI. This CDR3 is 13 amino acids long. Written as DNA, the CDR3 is TGTGCCAGCAGCCAACAGGGGGACTATGGCTACACCTTC. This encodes CASSQQGDYGYTF.